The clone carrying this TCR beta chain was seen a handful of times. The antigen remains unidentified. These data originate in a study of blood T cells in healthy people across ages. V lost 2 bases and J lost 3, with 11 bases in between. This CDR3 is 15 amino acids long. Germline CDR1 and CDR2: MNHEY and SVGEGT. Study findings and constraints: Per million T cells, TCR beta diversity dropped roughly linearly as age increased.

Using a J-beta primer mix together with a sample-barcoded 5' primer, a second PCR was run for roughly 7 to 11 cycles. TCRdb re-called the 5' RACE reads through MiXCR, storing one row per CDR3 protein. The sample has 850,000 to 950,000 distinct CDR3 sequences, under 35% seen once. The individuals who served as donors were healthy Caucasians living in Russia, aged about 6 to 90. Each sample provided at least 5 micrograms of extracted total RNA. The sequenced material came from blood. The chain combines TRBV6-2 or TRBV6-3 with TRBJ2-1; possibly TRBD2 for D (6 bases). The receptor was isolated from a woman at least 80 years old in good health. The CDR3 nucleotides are TGTGCCAGCAGTTACGAAGCGGACTACTACAATGAGCAGTTCTTC. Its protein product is CASSYEADYYNEQFF.